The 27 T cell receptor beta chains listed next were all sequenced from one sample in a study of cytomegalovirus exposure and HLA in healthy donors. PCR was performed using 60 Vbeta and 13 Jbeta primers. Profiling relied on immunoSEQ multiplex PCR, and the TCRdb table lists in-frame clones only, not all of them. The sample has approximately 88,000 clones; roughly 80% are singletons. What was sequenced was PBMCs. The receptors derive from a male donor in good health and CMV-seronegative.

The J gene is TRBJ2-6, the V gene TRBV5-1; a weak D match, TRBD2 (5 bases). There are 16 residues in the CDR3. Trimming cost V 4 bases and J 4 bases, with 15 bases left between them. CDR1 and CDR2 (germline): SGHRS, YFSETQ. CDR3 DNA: TGCGCCAGCAGCCTAATACTAGGCCCCGGGGCCAACGTCCTGACTTTC. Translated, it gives CASSLILGPGANVLTF.

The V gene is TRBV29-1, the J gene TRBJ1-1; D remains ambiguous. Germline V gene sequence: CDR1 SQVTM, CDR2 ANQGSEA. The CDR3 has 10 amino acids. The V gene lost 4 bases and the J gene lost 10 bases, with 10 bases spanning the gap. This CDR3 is CSVVISGAFF. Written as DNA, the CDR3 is TGCAGCGTTGTGATAAGCGGAGCTTTCTTT.

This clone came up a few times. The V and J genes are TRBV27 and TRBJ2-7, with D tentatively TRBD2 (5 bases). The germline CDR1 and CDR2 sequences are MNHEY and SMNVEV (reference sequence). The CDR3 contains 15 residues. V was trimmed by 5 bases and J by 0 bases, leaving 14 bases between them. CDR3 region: CASSPTPGVSYEQYF. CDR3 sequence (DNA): TGTGCCAGCAGTCCCACCCCCGGGGTCTCCTACGAGCAGTACTTC.

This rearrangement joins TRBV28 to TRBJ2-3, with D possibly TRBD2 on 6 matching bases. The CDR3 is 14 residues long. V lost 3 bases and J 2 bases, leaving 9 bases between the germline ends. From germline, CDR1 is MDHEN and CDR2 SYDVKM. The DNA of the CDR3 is TGTGCCAGCAGTTTGCGGGGCACCACAGATACGCAGTATTTT. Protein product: CASSLRGTTDTQYF.

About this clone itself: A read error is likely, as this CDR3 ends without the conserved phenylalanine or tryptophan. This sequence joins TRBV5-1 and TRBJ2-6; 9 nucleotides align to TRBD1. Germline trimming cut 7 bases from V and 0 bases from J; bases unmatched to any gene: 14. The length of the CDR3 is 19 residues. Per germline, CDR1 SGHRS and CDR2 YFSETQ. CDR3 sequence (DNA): TGCGCCAGCGGCCGGGTTCCGGGACAGGGATTCTCTGGGGCCAACGTCCTGACTTCC. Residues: CASGRVPGQGFSGANVLTS.

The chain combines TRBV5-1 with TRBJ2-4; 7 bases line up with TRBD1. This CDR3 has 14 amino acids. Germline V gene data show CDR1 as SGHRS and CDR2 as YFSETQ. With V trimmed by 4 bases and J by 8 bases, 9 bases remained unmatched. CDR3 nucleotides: TGCGCCAGCAGCATAGACAGGGCCATGGACATTCAGTACTTC. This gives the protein CASSIDRAMDIQYF.

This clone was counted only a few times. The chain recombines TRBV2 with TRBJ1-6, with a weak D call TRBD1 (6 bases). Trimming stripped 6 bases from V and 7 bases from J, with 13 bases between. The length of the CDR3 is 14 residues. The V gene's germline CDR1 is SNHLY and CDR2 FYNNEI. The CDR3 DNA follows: TGTGCCAGCAGCCCAGAAAGGGGGAATTCACCCCTCCACTTT. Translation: CASSPERGNSPLHF.

Here the CDR3 reads CASSLGRGRDTQYF. The CDR3 DNA is TGTGCCAGCAGCTTAGGCAGGGGCAGGGATACGCAGTATTTT. The chain joins TRBV7-2 to TRBJ2-3; D is possibly TRBD1 (6 bases). Germline V gene data show CDR1 as SGHTA and CDR2 as FQGNSA. V lost 1 base to trimming and J lost 6 bases, with 11 bases between them. This CDR3 region has 14 residues.

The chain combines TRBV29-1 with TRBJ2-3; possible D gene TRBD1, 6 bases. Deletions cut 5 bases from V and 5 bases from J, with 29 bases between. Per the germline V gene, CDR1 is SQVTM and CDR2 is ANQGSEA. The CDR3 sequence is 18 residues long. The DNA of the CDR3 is TGCAGCGTTATTGGGGACACTCTCGCCCCGAGGGATTTAGATACGCAGTATTTT. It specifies CSVIGDTLAPRDLDTQYF.

The CDR3 DNA reads TGCGCCAGCAGACAGGGGACAAACACCGGGGAGCTGTTTTTT. Amino acids: CASRQGTNTGELFF. The chain links TRBV10-1 to TRBJ2-2; 7 bases are a match to TRBD1. CDR3 length: 14 amino acids. From germline, CDR1 is WNHNN and CDR2 SYGVQD (reference sequence). Trimming at V came to 6 bases and at J to 2 bases, leaving 3 bases not matched to a gene.

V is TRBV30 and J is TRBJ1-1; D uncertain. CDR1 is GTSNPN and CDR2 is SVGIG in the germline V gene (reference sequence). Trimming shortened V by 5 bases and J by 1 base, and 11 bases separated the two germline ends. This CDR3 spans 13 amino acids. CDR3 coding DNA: TGTGCCTGGCGCCCCGGGAGGAACACTGAAGCTTTCTTT. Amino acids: CAWRPGRNTEAFF.

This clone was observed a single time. CDR3 coding DNA: TGTGCCAGCAGCCCCCTTTCGGGGTATAATGAAAAACTGTTTTTT. This translates into CASSPLSGYNEKLFF. The chain has TRBV28 and TRBJ1-4; no reliable D call. Trimming shortened V by 6 bases and J by 4 bases, and 15 bases separated the two germline ends. Per the germline V gene, CDR1 is MDHEN and CDR2 is SYDVKM. The CDR3 covers 15 residues.

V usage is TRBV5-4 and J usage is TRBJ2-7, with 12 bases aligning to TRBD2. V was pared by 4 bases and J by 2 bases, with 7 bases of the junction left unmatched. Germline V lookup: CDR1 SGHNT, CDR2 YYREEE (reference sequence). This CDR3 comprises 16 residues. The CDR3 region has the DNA TGTGCCAGCAGCCAGAGGACTAGCGGGGTTCCCTACGAGCAGTACTTC. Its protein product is CASSQRTSGVPYEQYF.

CDR3: CASSFTGSDEQFF. CDR3 DNA sequence: TGCGCCAGCAGCTTTACCGGGAGCGATGAGCAGTTCTTC. The V call is TRBV5-1, the J call TRBJ2-1; perhaps TRBD2 as D (6 bases). The CDR3 is 13 amino acids. Trimming stripped 2 bases from V and 8 bases from J, with 11 bases between. From germline, CDR1 is SGHRS and CDR2 YFSETQ.

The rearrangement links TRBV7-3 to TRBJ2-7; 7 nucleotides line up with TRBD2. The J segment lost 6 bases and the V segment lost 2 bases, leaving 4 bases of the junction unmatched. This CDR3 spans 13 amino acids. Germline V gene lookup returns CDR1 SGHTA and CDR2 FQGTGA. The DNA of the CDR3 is TGTGCCAGCAGCTTATCGACGGGGGGCGAGCAGTACTTC. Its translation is CASSLSTGGEQYF.

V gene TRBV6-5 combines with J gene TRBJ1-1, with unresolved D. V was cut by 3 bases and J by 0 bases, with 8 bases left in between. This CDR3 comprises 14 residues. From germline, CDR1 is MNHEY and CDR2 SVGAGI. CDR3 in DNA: TGTGCCAGCAGTTATCGCGGGTTGAACACTGAAGCTTTCTTT. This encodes CASSYRGLNTEAFF.

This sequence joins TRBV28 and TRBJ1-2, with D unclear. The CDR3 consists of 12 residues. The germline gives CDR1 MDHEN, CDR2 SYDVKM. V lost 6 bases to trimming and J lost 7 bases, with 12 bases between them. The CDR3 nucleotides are TGTGCCAGCAGCCAATTGGAGCTTGGCTACACCTTC. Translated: CASSQLELGYTF.

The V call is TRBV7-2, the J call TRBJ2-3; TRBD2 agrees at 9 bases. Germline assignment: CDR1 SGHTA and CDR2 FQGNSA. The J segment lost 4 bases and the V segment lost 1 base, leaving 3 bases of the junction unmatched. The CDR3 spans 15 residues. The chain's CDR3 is CASSLGGGDSDTQYF. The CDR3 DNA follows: TGTGCCAGCAGCTTAGGCGGGGGGGACTCAGATACGCAGTATTTT.

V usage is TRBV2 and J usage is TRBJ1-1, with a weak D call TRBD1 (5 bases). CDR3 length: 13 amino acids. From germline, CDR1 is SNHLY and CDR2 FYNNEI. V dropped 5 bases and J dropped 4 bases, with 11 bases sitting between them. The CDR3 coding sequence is TGTGCCAGCAGTTCGGGGGTGGGCACTGAAGCTTTCTTT. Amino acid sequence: CASSSGVGTEAFF.

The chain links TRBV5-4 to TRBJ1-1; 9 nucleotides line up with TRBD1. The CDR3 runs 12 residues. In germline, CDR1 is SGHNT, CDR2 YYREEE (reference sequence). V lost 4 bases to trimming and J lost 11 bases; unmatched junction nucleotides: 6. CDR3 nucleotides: TGTGCCAGCAGCCTTACAGGGGGCCCGGCTTTCTTT. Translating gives CASSLTGGPAFF.

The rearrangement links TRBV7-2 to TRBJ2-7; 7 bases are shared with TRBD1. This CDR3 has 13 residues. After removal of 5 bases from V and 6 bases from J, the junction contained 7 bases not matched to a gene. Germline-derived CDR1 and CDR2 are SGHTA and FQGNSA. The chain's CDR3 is CASSPDRILEQYF. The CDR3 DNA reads TGTGCCAGCAGCCCGGACAGGATCCTCGAGCAGTACTTC.

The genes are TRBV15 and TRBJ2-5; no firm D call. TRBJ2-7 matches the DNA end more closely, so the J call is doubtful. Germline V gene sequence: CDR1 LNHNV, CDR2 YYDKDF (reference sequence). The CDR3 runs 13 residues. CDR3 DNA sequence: TGTGCCACCAGTTCCTCTCCCCTAAACGAGCAGTACTTC. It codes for CATSSSPLNEQYF.

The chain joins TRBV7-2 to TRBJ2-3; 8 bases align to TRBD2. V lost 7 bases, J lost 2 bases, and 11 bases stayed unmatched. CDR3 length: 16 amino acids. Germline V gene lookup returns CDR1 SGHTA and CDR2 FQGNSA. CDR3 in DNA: TGTGCCAGCACCCTATTCGGGGGGGGGATCACAGATACGCAGTATTTT. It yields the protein CASTLFGGGITDTQYF.

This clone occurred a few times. The CDR3 DNA reads as TGCGCCAGCAGCCATCCCTGGGGAAAAGGGACTCCAAATGAGCAGTTCTTC. Its protein product is CASSHPWGKGTPNEQFF. The chain joins TRBV4-1 to TRBJ2-1; tentatively, D is TRBD2 (6 bases). CDR1 and CDR2 (germline): MGHRA, YSYEKL. CDR3 size: 17 residues. V was shortened by 3 bases and J by 7 bases, with 22 bases between the two germline ends.

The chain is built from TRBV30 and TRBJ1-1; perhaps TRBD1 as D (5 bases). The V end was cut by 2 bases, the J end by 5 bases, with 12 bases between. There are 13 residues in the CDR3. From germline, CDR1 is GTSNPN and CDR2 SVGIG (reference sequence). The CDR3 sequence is CAWSWGYPTEAFF. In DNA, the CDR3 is TGTGCCTGGAGTTGGGGCTATCCAACTGAAGCTTTCTTT.

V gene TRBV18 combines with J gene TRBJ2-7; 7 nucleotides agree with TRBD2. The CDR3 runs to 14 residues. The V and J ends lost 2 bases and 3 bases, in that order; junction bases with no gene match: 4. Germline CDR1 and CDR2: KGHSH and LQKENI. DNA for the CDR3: TGTGCCAGCTCACCAGGGACGGGGGGCTACGAGCAGTACTTC. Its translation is CASSPGTGGYEQYF. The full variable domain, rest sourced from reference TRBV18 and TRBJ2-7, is NAGVMQNPRHLVRRRGQEARLRCSPMKGHSHVYWYRQLPEEGLKFMVYLQKENIIDESGMPKERFSAEFPKEGPSILRIQQVVRGDSAAYFCASSPGTGGYEQYFGPGTRLTVT.

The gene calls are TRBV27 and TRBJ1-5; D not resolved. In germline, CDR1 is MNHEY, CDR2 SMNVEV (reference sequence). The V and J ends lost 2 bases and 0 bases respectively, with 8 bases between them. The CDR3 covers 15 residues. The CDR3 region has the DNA TGTGCCAGCAGTTTAAACAGTGCTAGCAATCAGCCCCAGCATTTT. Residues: CASSLNSASNQPQHF.